The 32 T cell receptor beta chains reported below all come from one sample, sequenced in a study of shared clonotypes between healthy human individuals. Naive CD8 cells lacked CD45RO, underwent positive selection for CCR7 and left out terminally differentiated effector memory CD45RA+ cells. Repertoires were generated with immunoSEQ multiplex PCR, while TCRdb's copy carries only in-frame clones and drops some. The data contain hundreds of thousands of clones, around 92% of them singletons. Material: naive CD8+ T cells sorted from blood. The receptor source for this set is a man aged 30 to 45 in good health.

V and J are TRBV4-1 and TRBJ2-7, with 12 positions matching TRBD2. Germline CDR1 MGHRA, CDR2 YSYEKL. This CDR3 is built from 15 residues. Trimming at V came to 5 bases and at J to 3 bases, leaving 5 bases not matched to a gene. This chain's CDR3 is CASSEGTSGFYEQYF. The DNA for the CDR3 is TGCGCCAGCAGCGAAGGGACTAGCGGGTTCTACGAGCAGTACTTC.

The chain joins TRBV18 to TRBJ2-7; 8 bases map to TRBD1. V was clipped by 6 bases and J by 0 bases; unmatched bases: 4. The CDR3 runs 14 residues. Germline values: CDR1 KGHSH, CDR2 LQKENI. In DNA, the CDR3 is TGTGCCAGCTCCCAGGGACAGGCCTCCTACGAGCAGTACTTC. Its protein product is CASSQGQASYEQYF.

The chain employs TRBV5-1 and TRBJ2-1; tentative D call: TRBD2 (5 bases). The CDR3 extends over 17 amino acids. CDR1 is SGHRS and CDR2 is YFSETQ in the germline V gene. V gave up 0 bases and J gave up 0 bases, with 13 bases separating them. This chain's CDR3 is CASSLGQITSSYNEQFF. The CDR3 DNA reads as TGCGCCAGCAGCTTGGGGCAGATTACTAGCTCCTACAATGAGCAGTTCTTC.

For this clone: The sample contains more than one DNA sequence encoding this CDR3. The V and J genes are TRBV7-9 and TRBJ2-1; unclear D gene. Deletions cut 5 bases from V and 0 bases from J, with 11 bases between. Germline V gene data show CDR1 as SEHNR and CDR2 as FQNEAQ (reference sequence). The CDR3 has 15 amino acids. The CDR3 loop reads CASSPDRSSYNEQFF. The CDR3 DNA sequence: TGTGCCAGCAGCCCTGACCGAAGCTCCTACAATGAGCAGTTCTTC.

The chain employs TRBV10-1 and TRBJ2-3; D is perhaps TRBD2 (6 bases). The germline V gene has CDR1 WNHNN and CDR2 SYGVQD (reference sequence). CDR3 length equals 16 residues. V lost 0 bases and J 3 bases, leaving 13 bases between the germline ends. In DNA form, the CDR3 reads TGCGCCAGCAGTGAGTCTCTCCGGGGGAGAACAGATACGCAGTATTTT. Amino acid sequence: CASSESLRGRTDTQYF.

A single count supports this clone. The chain couples TRBV6-1 to TRBJ1-4; a weak D match, TRBD1 (5 bases). Trimming pared 4 bases from V and 8 bases from J, leaving 17 bases between. Germline CDR1 is MNHNS and CDR2 is SASEGT. There are 15 residues in the CDR3. The CDR3 DNA sequence: TGTGCCAGCAGTGTCGGGACCACCTCGAGGGAAAAACTGTTTTTT. It is translated as CASSVGTTSREKLFF.

The chain's CDR3 is CASRGIGLLNTEAFF. The DNA for the CDR3 is TGTGCCAGCAGGGGAATTGGACTGTTGAACACTGAAGCTTTCTTT. The V gene is TRBV6-6, the J gene TRBJ1-1; D not resolved. Germline loops: CDR1 MNHNY, CDR2 SVGAGI (reference sequence). The CDR3 loop spans 15 amino acids. The V end was cut by 6 bases, the J end by 0 bases, with 14 bases between.

V gene TRBV9 combines with J gene TRBJ1-3; D is unclear. The CDR3 has 14 amino acids. From germline, CDR1 is SGDLS and CDR2 YYNGEE. V was cut by 0 bases and J by 3 bases, with 7 bases left in between. As DNA, the CDR3 is TGTGCCAGCAGCGTAGGGGCGGATGGAAACACCATATATTTT. It specifies CASSVGADGNTIYF.

The chain employs TRBV6-5 and TRBJ1-1, with D hard to call. V lost 6 bases, J lost 5 bases, and 13 bases lay in between. CDR1 MNHEY and CDR2 SVGAGI come from the germline V gene. The CDR3 has 13 residues. CDR3 loop: CASSPLGQTEAFF. The CDR3 bases are TGTGCCAGCAGCCCTCTAGGGCAGACTGAAGCTTTCTTT.

The chain carries TRBV28 and TRBJ1-1, with a possible D match to TRBD1 (6 bases). The germline V gene encodes CDR1 MDHEN and CDR2 SYDVKM. The CDR3 length is 15 residues. V gave up 6 bases and J gave up 1 base, with 15 bases separating them. CDR3 coding DNA: TGTGCCAGCAGACGTCGGGACATTAAGAACACTGAAGCTTTCTTT. This sequence encodes CASRRRDIKNTEAFF.

This chain connects TRBV5-1 to TRBJ1-1; 8 bases agree with TRBD1. Unmatched junction bases numbered 9, after V lost 2 bases and J lost 3 bases. The CDR3 runs 16 residues. Germline CDR1 and CDR2: SGHRS and YFSETQ. The CDR3 bases are TGCGCCAGCAGCTTAGCCGGGACAGGACGGGACACTGAAGCTTTCTTT. Its protein product is CASSLAGTGRDTEAFF.

J is TRBJ2-1 and V is TRBV28; 14 bases align to TRBD2. The junction had 8 bases not matched to a gene; V was cut back by 4 bases and J by 9 bases. Germline assignment: CDR1 MDHEN and CDR2 SYDVKM. The CDR3 spans 16 residues. CDR3 nucleotide sequence: TGTGCCAGCAGTTCCTCGACTAGCGGGAGGGCGGGTGAGCAGTTCTTC. Its translation is CASSSSTSGRAGEQFF.

This chain uses TRBV5-6 with TRBJ2-5; D not certain. Judging by the DNA end, TRBJ2-7 fits better; the J call may be wrong. The germline CDR1 and CDR2 sequences are SGHDT and YYEEEE. The CDR3 consists of 13 residues. The CDR3: CASSLGGYYEQYF. In nucleotides, the CDR3 is TGTGCCAGCAGCTTGGGCGGCTACTACGAGCAGTACTTC.

The V gene is TRBV6-5, the J gene TRBJ2-7; 12 bases map to TRBD2. Germline V gene sequence: CDR1 MNHEY, CDR2 SVGAGI. V shed 2 bases and J 6 bases; nucleotides not matched to a gene: 5. This CDR3 comprises 15 residues. The chain's CDR3 is CASSYTSGRIIEQYF. The CDR3 DNA sequence: TGTGCCAGCAGTTACACTAGCGGGAGGATAATCGAGCAGTACTTC.

The chain carries TRBV11-2 and TRBJ2-3; D assignment may be TRBD1 or TRBD2 (7 bases each). The CDR3 runs 17 residues. Germline V lookup: CDR1 SGHAT, CDR2 FQNNGV. The V end was cut by 7 bases, the J end by 3 bases, with 23 bases between. CDR3 sequence reads: CASTKGGRGRFTDTQYF. The CDR3 DNA sequence: TGTGCCAGCACTAAAGGAGGGAGGGGGCGATTTACAGATACGCAGTATTTT.

J is TRBJ2-5 and V is TRBV29-1; 8 nucleotides align to TRBD2. Germline V gene data show CDR1 as SQVTM and CDR2 as ANQGSEA. J gave up 5 bases and V 6 bases, and 17 bases lay outside the gene matches. This CDR3 contains 16 residues. DNA of the CDR3: TGCAGCGTCCAGGGGCTAGCGGGCCCCTCGGAGGAGACCCAGTACTTC. It translates to CSVQGLAGPSEETQYF.

J is TRBJ2-3 and V is TRBV27; unclear D gene. Germline V lookup: CDR1 MNHEY, CDR2 SMNVEV (reference sequence). The CDR3 is 16 residues long. Trimming removed 3 bases from V and 2 bases from J, with 15 bases in between. The CDR3, as DNA: TGTGCCAGCAGTTTTATTGTGGACCTAACCACAGATACGCAGTATTTT. This codes for CASSFIVDLTTDTQYF.

V usage is TRBV9 and J usage is TRBJ2-7; 10 bases are a match to TRBD1. Trimming took 2 bases from V and 5 from J; bases not matched to a gene: 7. Germline V gene data show CDR1 as SGDLS and CDR2 as YYNGEE. This CDR3 has 15 residues. As DNA, the CDR3 is TGTGCCAGCAGCGTCGCCGGGACAGGGGTCGACGAGCAGTACTTC. It is translated as CASSVAGTGVDEQYF.

The genes are TRBV28 and TRBJ2-7; unclear D gene. Looked up from germline, CDR1 is MDHEN and CDR2 is SYDVKM. The CDR3 is 16 residues long. Trimming took off 8 bases at V and 2 bases at J, with 22 bases between the two ends. Written as DNA, the CDR3 is TGTGCCAGCTCCCTACACCCGACACACAATCCCTACGAGCAGTACTTC. Residues: CASSLHPTHNPYEQYF.

The chain joins TRBV5-4 to TRBJ2-3; D unclear. Germline-derived CDR1 and CDR2 are SGHNT and YYREEE (reference sequence). Trimming removed 2 bases from V and 8 bases from J, with 9 bases in between. CDR3 size: 12 residues. CDR3 protein: CASSFGPATQYF. In DNA form, the CDR3 reads TGTGCCAGCAGCTTCGGACCGGCTACGCAGTATTTT.

The chain uses TRBV19 and TRBJ2-7; D is possibly TRBD1 (7 bases). Germline V gives CDR1 LNHDA, CDR2 SQIVND (reference sequence). Trimming left V 3 bases short and J 2 bases short, with 11 bases between. This CDR3 comprises 14 residues. The CDR3 DNA is TGTGCCAGTAGTATTGGAGGGGGCGCCTACGAGCAGTACTTC. This sequence encodes CASSIGGGAYEQYF.

This clone has only one observation. The chain carries TRBV5-6 and TRBJ2-7; D not certain. The CDR3 totals 12 residues. Germline CDR1 and CDR2: SGHDT and YYEEEE. V was cut by 2 bases and J by 2 bases, with 5 bases left in between. The CDR3 protein is CASSFLTYEQYF. DNA of the CDR3: TGTGCCAGCAGCTTCCTTACCTACGAGCAGTACTTC.

The genes are TRBV21-1 and TRBJ2-7; whether TRBD2, the table's D call, matches the DNA was not checked. TRBV21-1 is reported as a pseudogene. The CDR3 consists of 14 residues. CDR3 DNA sequence: TGTGCCAGCAGCCGCGGAGAAGTTAGCTACGAGCAGTACTTC. It specifies CASSRGEVSYEQYF.

The chain recombines TRBV19 with TRBJ1-1; 8 nucleotides agree with TRBD1. Germline V gene sequence: CDR1 LNHDA, CDR2 SQIVND (reference sequence). Trimming at V came to 0 bases and at J to 3 bases, leaving 3 bases not matched to a gene. The CDR3 is 15 amino acids. The CDR3 coding sequence is TGTGCCAGTAGTATAGATCCAGGGGGCTACACTGAAGCTTTCTTT. Protein product: CASSIDPGGYTEAFF.

Points on this clone: Different DNA sequences within this sample yield the same CDR3. The chain carries TRBV27 and TRBJ2-1; 7 nucleotides agree with TRBD2. V lost 5 bases to trimming and J lost 4 bases; unmatched junction nucleotides: 8. Looked up from germline, CDR1 is MNHEY and CDR2 is SMNVEV (reference sequence). This CDR3 contains 15 residues. CDR3 residues: CASSPGASGYNEQFF. The DNA for the CDR3 is TGTGCCAGCAGTCCCGGGGCTAGCGGATACAATGAGCAGTTCTTC.

The V gene is TRBV28, the J gene TRBJ2-7; D is unclear. Per the germline V gene, CDR1 is MDHEN and CDR2 is SYDVKM. There are 13 residues in the CDR3. With 5 bases removed from V and 3 bases from J, the gap between germline ends came to 11 bases. CDR3 sequence: CASSPWVYYEQYF. The CDR3 region has the DNA TGTGCCAGCAGTCCTTGGGTATACTACGAGCAGTACTTC.

The chain links TRBV10-3 to TRBJ2-2; no reliable D call. The V and J ends lost 6 bases and 7 bases respectively, with 12 bases between them. The CDR3 sequence is 13 residues long. CDR1 is ENHRY, CDR2 SYGVKD, per germline. The CDR3: CAIRSIQDGELFF. DNA for the CDR3: TGTGCCATCAGAAGCATCCAGGACGGGGAGCTGTTTTTT.

This sequence joins TRBV27 and TRBJ1-1; possible D gene TRBD1, 5 bases. Trimming shortened V by 5 bases and J by 1 base, and 17 bases separated the two germline ends. This CDR3 region has 16 residues. Looked up from germline, CDR1 is MNHEY and CDR2 is SMNVEV (reference sequence). CDR3 region: CASSVEPGYGNTEAFF. CDR3 DNA: TGTGCCAGCAGTGTCGAACCAGGGTACGGGAACACTGAAGCTTTCTTT.

The gene calls are TRBV28 and TRBJ2-3; tentatively, D is TRBD1 or TRBD2 (5 bases each). This CDR3 has 17 amino acids. Per the germline V gene, CDR1 is MDHEN and CDR2 is SYDVKM. V lost 8 bases, J lost 6 bases, and 27 bases lay in between. Written as DNA, the CDR3 is TGTGCCAGCGAGAGAAGGGGCCCTAGCCGGTTTTCGGATACGCAGTATTTT. Translating gives CASERRGPSRFSDTQYF.

This clone was counted once. The rearrangement joins TRBV27 to TRBJ2-7; D is possibly TRBD1 (5 bases). V was shortened by 2 bases and J by 2 bases, with 13 bases between the two germline ends. The CDR3 contains 15 residues. CDR1 MNHEY and CDR2 SMNVEV come from the germline V gene (reference sequence). The CDR3 nucleotides are TGTGCCAGCAGTTTAGGGGCAGGATCGACCTACGAGCAGTACTTC. Protein: CASSLGAGSTYEQYF.

This clone was detected once. DNA for the CDR3: TGTGCCAGCAGCTTCCTGGGTCTCTCCTACGAGCAGTACTTC. Its protein product is CASSFLGLSYEQYF. This chain connects TRBV11-2 to TRBJ2-7; D is uncertain. CDR1 is SGHAT, CDR2 FQNNGV, per germline. Trimming stripped 3 bases from V and 0 bases from J, with 9 bases between. This CDR3 is built from 14 residues.

The chain carries TRBV6-1 and TRBJ2-7; D gene unclear. V lost 2 bases to trimming and J lost 0 bases, with 14 bases between them. CDR3 length equals 16 residues. Per germline, CDR1 MNHNS and CDR2 SASEGT. In DNA, the CDR3 is TGTGCCAGCAGTGAATTGATGGGGAACCCCTCCTACGAGCAGTACTTC. This codes for CASSELMGNPSYEQYF.